This T cell receptor (beta chain) was identified during a study of shared clonotypes between healthy human individuals. Naive CD8 isolation took CD45RO-negative cells positively selected for CCR7 and excluded terminally differentiated effector memory CD45RA+ cells. The donors were adults (healthy and HIV-negative) with no recent acute infections or vaccinations. In germline, CDR1 is SGHTA, CDR2 FQGNSA. The CDR3 runs 15 residues. Trimming at V came to 1 base and at J to 5 bases, leaving 3 bases not matched to a gene. Sequencing used immunoSEQ multiplex PCR; TCRdb keeps in-frame clones, though not all of them. The sample lists about 580,000 clones; nearly 98% were seen once.

The clonotype was recovered from a man younger than 45 in good health. The rearrangement uses TRBV7-2 and TRBJ2-7, with TRBD2 identical over 12 bases. Sequences were obtained from naive CD8+ T cells sorted from blood. The CDR3 spells CASSLVTSGSDEQYF. CDR3 DNA sequence: TGTGCCAGCAGCTTAGTGACTAGCGGGAGTGACGAGCAGTACTTC.